These 3 T cell receptor beta chains originate from one sample sequenced in a study of blood T cell repertoires in COVID-19. Some clones are missing from TCRdb's copy, which holds only in-frame ones; the method was immunoSEQ multiplex PCR. The sample has nearly 55,000 clones; about 86% are singletons. Sequencing used peripheral blood. Every receptor here comes from a man aged 65 to 79 with active COVID-19.

The chain carries TRBV7-3 and TRBJ2-3; D is unresolved. The CDR3 contains 13 residues. Trimming shortened V by 10 bases and J by 5 bases, and 16 bases separated the two germline ends. Germline-derived CDR1 and CDR2 are SGHTA and FQGTGA. In nucleotides, the CDR3 is TGTGCCACCGCTCGCCAAACACGAGATACGCAGTATTTT. Amino acid sequence: CATARQTRDTQYF.

This chain joins TRBV18 and TRBJ1-4; tentative D call: TRBD1 (6 bases). V lost 6 bases to trimming and J lost 6 bases, with 14 bases between them. Germline V gene lookup returns CDR1 KGHSH and CDR2 LQKENI. The length of the CDR3 is 14 residues. The CDR3 DNA is TGTGCCAGCTCCTGGACAGCTAGGGATGAAAAACTGTTTTTT. As protein: CASSWTARDEKLFF. Complete variable domain (other parts from reference TRBV18 and TRBJ1-4): NAGVMQNPRHLVRRRGQEARLRCSPMKGHSHVYWYRQLPEEGLKFMVYLQKENIIDESGMPKERFSAEFPKEGPSILRIQQVVRGDSAAYFCASSWTARDEKLFFGSGTQLSVL.

The gene calls are TRBV4-3 and TRBJ2-7; 9 nucleotides agree with TRBD1. The CDR3 covers 21 residues. Germline CDR1 is LGHNA and CDR2 is YSLEER. V shed 3 bases and J 0 bases; nucleotides not matched to a gene: 21. CDR3 sequence reads: CASSQEVPGQGFAVSSYEQYF. CDR3 coding DNA: TGCGCCAGCAGCCAGGAGGTTCCGGGACAGGGTTTCGCTGTGAGCTCCTACGAGCAGTACTTC.